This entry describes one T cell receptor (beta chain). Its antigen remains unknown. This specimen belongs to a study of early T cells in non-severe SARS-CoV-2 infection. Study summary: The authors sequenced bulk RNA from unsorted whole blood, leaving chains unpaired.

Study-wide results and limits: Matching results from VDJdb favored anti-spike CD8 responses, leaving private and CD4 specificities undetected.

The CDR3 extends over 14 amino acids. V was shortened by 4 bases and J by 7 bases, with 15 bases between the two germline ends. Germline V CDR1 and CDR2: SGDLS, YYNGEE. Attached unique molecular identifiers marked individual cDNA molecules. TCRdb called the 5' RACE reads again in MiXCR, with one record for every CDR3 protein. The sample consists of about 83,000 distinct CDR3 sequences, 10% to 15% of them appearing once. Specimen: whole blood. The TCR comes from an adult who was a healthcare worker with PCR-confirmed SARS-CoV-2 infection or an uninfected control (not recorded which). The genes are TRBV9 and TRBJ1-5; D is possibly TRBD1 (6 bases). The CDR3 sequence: CASSRGSGDQPQHF. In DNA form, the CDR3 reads TGTGCCAGCAGCCGCGGGTCAGGGGACCAGCCCCAGCATTTT.